A selection of T cell receptor beta chains follows, all from one sample in a study of cytomegalovirus exposure and HLA in healthy donors. The assay was immunoSEQ multiplex PCR, and TCRdb's table has in-frame clones only and misses some. The repertoire consists of around 140,000 clones, with over 90% occurring once and the leading ten covering about 1.7%. The sequenced sample was PBMCs. These receptors all stem from a man younger than 35 in good health and CMV-seropositive. The CDR3 runs from the conserved cysteine through the conserved F or W. D genes are given only for firm matches. For some rows the clone size is stated as once, few or many, or as a class when expanded; others skip it.

d_gene	abundance	v_gene	j_gene	CDR3aa	CDR3nt
TRBD1	NA	TRBV11-3	TRBJ2-5	CASSSGQGETQYF	TGTGCCAGCAGCTCCGGACAGGGGGAGACCCAGTACTTC
NA	NA	TRBV4-1	TRBJ2-3	CASSQEESTAGLAFDTQYF	TGCGCCAGCAGCCAAGAGGAGTCTACGGCGGGACTTGCATTTGATACGCAGTATTTT
NA	once	TRBV27	TRBJ2-1	CASSWSPSYNEQFF	TGTGCCAGCAGTTGGAGCCCCTCCTACAATGAGCAGTTCTTC
NA	NA	TRBV4-1	TRBJ2-5	CASSLTREETQYF	TGCGCCAGCAGTCTGACCCGGGAGGAGACCCAGTACTTC
NA	once	TRBV6-5	TRBJ1-1	CASSYRGSSTEAFF	TGTGCCAGCAGTTACAGGGGGAGTAGCACTGAAGCTTTCTTT
NA	once	TRBV6-5	TRBJ2-2	CATNRGTGELFF	TGTGCCACCAACCGAGGCACCGGGGAGCTGTTTTTT
NA	NA	TRBV7-6	TRBJ2-3	CASSPWGSTDTQYF	TGTGCCAGCAGCCCTTGGGGCAGCACAGATACGCAGTATTTT
TRBD1	NA	TRBV7-2	TRBJ2-3	CASRQGVDTQYF	TGTGCCAGCCGACAGGGGGTAGATACGCAGTATTTT
TRBD1	NA	TRBV4-1	TRBJ1-1	CASSPGPYQQGQKGLDEAFF	TGCGCCAGCAGCCCAGGGCCCTACCAACAGGGGCAGAAGGGGCTTGATGAAGCTTTCTTT
NA	NA	TRBV6-6	TRBJ2-7	CASSYGVGNPYEQYF	TGTGCCAGCAGTTACGGAGTCGGGAATCCCTACGAGCAGTACTTC
TRBD1	NA	TRBV6-6	TRBJ2-1	CASSYWQGAFNEQFF	TGTGCCAGCAGTTACTGGCAGGGGGCATTCAATGAGCAGTTCTTC
TRBD2	NA	TRBV4-1	TRBJ2-3	CASSRVRTSGNSDTQYF	TGCGCCAGCAGCCGAGTTCGGACTAGCGGGAACTCCGATACGCAGTATTTT
NA	few	TRBV27	TRBJ2-7	CASSLSGGSGGEQYF	TGTGCCAGCAGTTTATCTGGGGGGTCGGGCGGCGAGCAGTACTTC
NA	NA	TRBV5-1	TRBJ2-2	CASSLVSRDTGELFF	TGCGCCAGCAGCTTGGTTTCCCGAGACACCGGGGAGCTGTTTTTT
TRBD1	NA	TRBV28	TRBJ2-7	CASSLKPGQGPYEQYF	TGTGCCAGCAGTTTAAAGCCCGGACAGGGGCCCTACGAGCAGTACTTC
NA	NA	TRBV6-5	TRBJ1-1	CASSYSGGMNTEAFF	TGTGCCAGCAGTTACTCGGGGGGTATGAACACTGAAGCTTTCTTT
TRBD2	NA	TRBV13	TRBJ2-3	CASSITSGMTDTQYF	TGTGCCAGCAGCATTACTAGCGGGATGACAGATACGCAGTATTTT
TRBD2	NA	TRBV25-1	TRBJ2-3	CASSFLAGTQYF	TGTGCCAGCAGTTTCCTAGCGGGTACGCAGTATTTT
TRBD2	NA	TRBV28	TRBJ2-7	CASSDGTSGRLYEQYF	TGTGCCAGCAGTGACGGGACTAGCGGGAGGTTATACGAGCAGTACTTC
TRBD2	NA	TRBV10-3	TRBJ2-3	CAVLAGDETDTQYF	TGTGCCGTCCTAGCGGGAGATGAGACAGATACGCAGTATTTT
NA	NA	TRBV28	TRBJ2-1	CASSLGGVDSEQFF	TGTGCCAGCAGTTTAGGAGGGGTTGACAGTGAGCAGTTCTTC
TRBD1	NA	TRBV5-1	TRBJ1-3	CASSFTGGAAGNTIYF	TGCGCCAGCAGCTTTACAGGGGGCGCGGCTGGAAACACCATATATTTT
NA	NA	TRBV7-9	TRBJ2-7	CASSLHLEGEQYF	TGTGCCAGCAGCTTACACCTAGAGGGCGAGCAGTACTTC
NA	NA	TRBV19	TRBJ1-1	CASSENSINTEAFF	TGTGCCAGTAGTGAAAACTCTATCAACACTGAAGCTTTCTTT
TRBD2	NA	TRBV5-1	TRBJ2-5	CASSLRGGIGQETQYF	TGCGCCAGCAGCTTGCGGGGGGGAATTGGCCAAGAGACCCAGTACTTC
NA	NA	TRBV11-2	TRBJ2-7	CASSPEEYEQYF	TGTGCCAGCAGTCCAGAAGAATACGAGCAGTACTTC
NA	NA	TRBV2	TRBJ1-3	CASSGTSGNTIYF	TGTGCCAGCAGCGGGACTTCTGGAAACACCATATATTTT
NA	NA	TRBV10-1	TRBJ1-1	CASSERGRGRTEAFF	TGCGCCAGCAGTGAGAGGGGACGGGGGAGAACTGAAGCTTTCTTT
TRBD1	NA	TRBV5-1	TRBJ2-6	CASSARTGSSGANVLTF	TGCGCCAGCAGCGCAAGGACAGGGTCCTCTGGGGCCAACGTCCTGACTTTC
TRBD1	NA	TRBV28	TRBJ2-7	CASSRTGGRGEQYF	TGTGCCAGCAGCAGGACAGGGGGCAGGGGCGAGCAGTACTTC
TRBD2	NA	TRBV10-2	TRBJ2-3	CASSERLAATGTQYF	TGCGCCAGCAGTGAGAGACTAGCGGCTACGGGTACGCAGTATTTT
NA	NA	TRBV6-1	TRBJ2-1	CASDPGGAYNEQFF	TGTGCCAGCGACCCCGGGGGAGCATACAATGAGCAGTTCTTC
NA	NA	TRBV15	TRBJ2-7	CATSRVVGDHGEQYF	TGTGCCACCAGCAGAGTCGTAGGAGACCACGGCGAGCAGTACTTC
TRBD1	NA	TRBV13	TRBJ2-7	CASTTRQGPYEQYF	TGTGCCAGCACCACACGACAGGGCCCCTACGAGCAGTACTTC
NA	NA	TRBV6-1	TRBJ1-1	CASSVSGRSNTEAFF	TGTGCCAGCAGTGTCTCCGGGAGGTCTAACACTGAAGCTTTCTTT
TRBD2	NA	TRBV15	TRBJ2-7	CATSRAQGTSDKTYEQYF	TGTGCCACCAGCAGAGCACAAGGGACTAGCGACAAAACCTACGAGCAGTACTTC
NA	NA	TRBV7-3	TRBJ2-2	CASSLTGGGLNTGELFF	TGTGCCAGCAGCTTAACGGGTGGCGGCCTCAACACCGGGGAGCTGTTTTTT
TRBD1	NA	TRBV5-6	TRBJ2-3	CASSFRQGDSTDTQYF	TGTGCCAGCAGCTTTCGACAGGGAGATAGCACAGATACGCAGTATTTT
TRBD1	NA	TRBV7-8	TRBJ2-1	CASSLRDRGKDEQFF	TGTGCCAGCAGCTTACGGGACAGGGGAAAGGATGAGCAGTTCTTC
TRBD1	NA	TRBV11-2	TRBJ2-5	CASSLGGGAETQYF	TGTGCCAGCAGCTTAGGAGGGGGCGCCGAGACCCAGTACTTC
NA	few	TRBV9	TRBJ1-5	CASSPYGDTDQPQHF	TGTGCCAGCAGCCCCTATGGGGACACTGATCAGCCCCAGCATTTT
TRBD2	NA	TRBV19	TRBJ2-7	CASSPGGGAGAYEQYF	TGTGCCAGTAGTCCAGGCGGAGGAGCGGGGGCCTACGAGCAGTACTTC
TRBD1	NA	TRBV2	TRBJ2-3	CARGGQGTDTQYF	TGTGCCAGGGGGGGACAGGGGACAGATACGCAGTATTTT
NA	NA	TRBV18	TRBJ2-7	CASSPPYQSYEQYF	TGTGCCAGCTCACCCCCGTACCAGTCCTACGAGCAGTACTTC
TRBD1	NA	TRBV7-9	TRBJ1-1	CASSLGTGTTEAFF	TGTGCCAGCAGCTTAGGGACAGGGACCACTGAAGCTTTCTTT
NA	NA	TRBV18	TRBJ2-2	CASSGLIQSGELFF	TGTGCCAGCTCCGGACTTATACAGAGCGGGGAGCTGTTTTTT
NA	once	TRBV4-1	TRBJ2-5	CASSQVGRGQQETQYF	TGCGCCAGCAGCCAAGTAGGGCGGGGCCAACAAGAGACCCAGTACTTC
TRBD1	NA	TRBV9	TRBJ1-2	CASSPNNRGARGYTF	TGTGCCAGCAGCCCAAACAACAGGGGCGCTCGCGGCTACACCTTC
TRBD2	NA	TRBV5-1	TRBJ2-7	CASSLELARFTSYEQYF	TGCGCCAGCAGCTTGGAACTAGCGCGTTTTACCTCCTACGAGCAGTACTTC
TRBD1	NA	TRBV6-1	TRBJ1-1	CASSEGAATEAFF	TGTGCCAGCAGCGAGGGGGCGGCCACTGAAGCTTTCTTT
NA	NA	TRBV7-6	TRBJ2-5	CASSFAGTRGGETQYF	TGTGCCAGCAGCTTTGCCGGGACAAGAGGTGGAGAGACCCAGTACTTC
TRBD1	NA	TRBV4-1	TRBJ2-2	CASSQDYRGENTGELFF	TGCGCCAGCAGCCAAGATTACAGGGGGGAGAACACCGGGGAGCTGTTTTTT
NA	NA	TRBV12-1	TRBJ1-1	CASSGGQGATEAFF	TGTGCCAGCAGCGGGGGACAGGGGGCGACTGAAGCTTTCTTT
NA	NA	TRBV21-1	TRBJ2-2	CASSTGQKYTGELFF	TGTGCCAGCAGCACCGGACAGAAATACACCGGGGAGCTGTTTTTT
NA	NA	TRBV2	TRBJ1-1	CASRGGASRNTEAFF	TGTGCCAGCAGGGGGGGGGCTTCCAGGAACACTGAAGCTTTCTTT
TRBD1	NA	TRBV13	TRBJ2-7	CASSHPTGGSYEQYF	TGTGCCAGCAGTCACCCGACAGGGGGTTCCTACGAGCAGTACTTC
TRBD2	NA	TRBV5-1	TRBJ2-7	CASSFQRESDEQYF	TGCGCCAGCAGCTTCCAGCGGGAAAGCGACGAGCAGTACTTC
NA	NA	TRBV2	TRBJ1-5	CASSEIGGAGQPQHF	TGTGCCAGCAGTGAAATTGGGGGGGCGGGTCAGCCCCAGCATTTT
NA	NA	TRBV18	TRBJ2-7	CASSPIFDSSYEQYF	TGTGCCAGCTCACCAATTTTTGACAGCTCCTACGAGCAGTACTTC